This T cell receptor beta chain stems from a study of blood T cell repertoires in COVID-19. On the study more broadly: Donors in the United States, Italy and Spain gave samples during acute or convalescent COVID-19. From T cells, B-cell-depleted T cells, or PBMCs came the material, which was cDNA or gDNA.

Per the study methods: Reference gene primers were amplified, and this amplification served to estimate nucleated cell counts. The repertoire was sequenced with immunoSEQ multiplex PCR; TCRdb's copy has only in-frame clones and lacks some. The V and J calls and clone size are taken from that table; D and trimming were inferred from the DNA. The sample consists of 250,000 to 350,000 clones, 85% to 90% of them appearing once. Deletions cut 5 bases from V and 7 bases from J, with 11 bases between. The CDR3 runs 12 residues. The germline V gene encodes CDR1 SGHAT and CDR2 FQNNGV. Sequences were obtained from peripheral blood. This TCR derives from a woman between 45 and 65 years old with COVID-19, enrolled during active disease. The chain has TRBV11-2 and TRBJ1-1, with D possibly TRBD1 on 6 matching bases. The CDR3: CASSNRVGEAFF. As DNA, the CDR3 is TGTGCCAGCAGCAACAGGGTGGGTGAAGCTTTCTTT. Complete variable domain (other parts from reference TRBV11-2 and TRBJ1-1): EAGVAQSPRYKIIEKRQSVAFWCNPISGHATLYWYQQILGQGPKLLIQFQNNGVVDDSQLPKDRFSAERLKGVDSTLKIQPAKLEDSAVYLCASSNRVGEAFFGQGTRLTVV.